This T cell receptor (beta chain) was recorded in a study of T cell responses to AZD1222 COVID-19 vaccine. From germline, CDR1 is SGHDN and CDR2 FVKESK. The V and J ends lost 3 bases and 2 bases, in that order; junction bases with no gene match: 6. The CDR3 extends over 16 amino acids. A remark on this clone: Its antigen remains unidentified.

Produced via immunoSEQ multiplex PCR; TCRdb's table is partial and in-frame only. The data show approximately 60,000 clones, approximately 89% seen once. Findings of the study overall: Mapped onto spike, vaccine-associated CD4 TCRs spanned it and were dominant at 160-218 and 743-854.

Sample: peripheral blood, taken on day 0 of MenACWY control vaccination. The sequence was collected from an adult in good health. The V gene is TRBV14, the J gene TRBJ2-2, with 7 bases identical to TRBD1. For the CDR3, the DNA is TGTGCCAGCAGCCACTTCGGGACAGAAAACACCGGGGAGCTGTTTTTT. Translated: CASSHFGTENTGELFF. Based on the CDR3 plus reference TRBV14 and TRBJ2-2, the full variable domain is EAGVTQFPSHSVIEKGQTVTLRCDPISGHDNLYWYRRVMGKEIKFLLHFVKESKQDESGMPNNRFLAERTGGTYSTLKVQPAELEDSGVYFCASSHFGTENTGELFFGEGSRLTVL.